These 20 T cell receptor beta chains were sequenced from one sample in a study of cytomegalovirus exposure and HLA in healthy donors. This PCR relied on a set of 60 Vbeta primers and 13 Jbeta primers. Measured with immunoSEQ multiplex PCR; TCRdb has only the in-frame clones, and not every one. The sample gives some 150,000 clones, roughly 72% of which show up once; roughly 2% is in the top ten. The sample consisted of PBMCs. Every receptor here comes from a man younger than 45 in good health and CMV-seronegative.

This sequence joins TRBV30 and TRBJ2-4, with TRBD1 identical over 7 bases. Germline V gives CDR1 GTSNPN, CDR2 SVGIG (reference sequence). CDR3 size: 13 residues. V lost 2 bases and J lost 7; bases outside the gene matches: 5. As DNA, the CDR3 is TGTGCCTGGAGTTATAACAGGGGCAACATTCAGTACTTC. It translates to CAWSYNRGNIQYF. Full variable domain (missing parts from reference TRBV30 and TRBJ2-4): SQTIHQWPATLVQPVGSPLSLECTVEGTSNPNLYWYRQAAGRGLQLLFYSVGIGQISSEVPQNLSASRPQDRQFILSSKKLLLSDSGFYLCAWSYNRGNIQYFGAGTRLSVL.

The CDR3 loop is CAWSVANEQFF. The CDR3 DNA sequence: TGTGCCTGGAGTGTAGCCAATGAGCAGTTCTTC. This sequence joins TRBV30 and TRBJ2-1; D remains ambiguous. This CDR3 contains 11 residues. With 0 bases removed from V and 6 bases from J, the gap between germline ends came to 3 bases. Germline V gene lookup returns CDR1 GTSNPN and CDR2 SVGIG (reference sequence).

Regarding this clone: Other DNA sequences of this sample code for an identical CDR3. The chain uses TRBV28 and TRBJ2-7, with no clear D. There are 11 residues in the CDR3. Germline-derived CDR1 and CDR2 are MDHEN and SYDVKM. V was shortened by 2 bases and J by 3 bases, with 2 bases between the two germline ends. The CDR3 DNA sequence: TGTGCCAGCAGTTTACGCTACGAGCAGTACTTC. Protein product: CASSLRYEQYF.

This clone was seen more than once but under ten times. This chain joins TRBV7-2 and TRBJ1-1; no reliable D call. This CDR3 has 16 residues. From germline, CDR1 is SGHTA and CDR2 FQGNSA. V lost 5 bases and J 1 base, leaving 17 bases between the germline ends. CDR3 loop: CASSPNPGFQNTEAFF. The CDR3 nucleotides read TGTGCCAGCAGCCCGAACCCGGGATTCCAGAACACTGAAGCTTTCTTT. Full variable domain (remainder filled in from reference TRBV7-2 and TRBJ1-1): GAGVSQSPSNKVTEKGKDVELRCDPISGHTALYWYRQSLGQGLEFLIYFQGNSAPDKSGLPSDRFSAERTGGSVSTLTIQRTQQEDSAVYLCASSPNPGFQNTEAFFGQGTRLTVV.

About this clone: One junction end disagrees with the germline gene, perhaps due to a read error. J is TRBJ1-5 and V is TRBV6-1, with D possibly TRBD1 on 6 matching bases. There are 12 residues in the CDR3. Germline CDR1 reads MNHNS; CDR2 reads SASEGT. CDR3 residues: CASSDRGQPQNF. CDR3 bases: TGTGCCAGCAGTGACAGGGGTCAGCCCCAGAATTTT.

The J gene is TRBJ1-1, the V gene TRBV11-2; the D is unclear. Trimming left V 0 bases short and J 1 base short, with 9 bases between. This CDR3 has 15 residues. CDR1 and CDR2 from the germline V gene are SGHAT and FQNNGV. The CDR3, as DNA: TGTGCCAGCAGCTTAGACTGGCAGGAGAACACTGAAGCTTTCTTT. Its protein product is CASSLDWQENTEAFF.

The chain uses TRBV27 and TRBJ2-2; TRBD1 matches at 8 bases. CDR3 size: 16 residues. Germline CDR1 and CDR2: MNHEY and SMNVEV (reference sequence). The V and J ends lost 7 bases and 1 base, in that order; junction bases with no gene match: 8. CDR3 DNA: TGTGCCAGCATTCCACTCGGACAGGGGAACACCGGGGAGCTGTTTTTT. This encodes CASIPLGQGNTGELFF.

The rearrangement links TRBV7-9 to TRBJ1-1; D is unresolved. The V gene's germline CDR1 is SEHNR and CDR2 FQNEAQ (reference sequence). V gave up 5 bases and J gave up 6 bases, with 13 bases separating them. The CDR3 has 13 residues. The CDR3 protein is CASSHSGIPEAFF. In nucleotides, the CDR3 is TGTGCCAGCAGCCATTCAGGAATCCCTGAAGCTTTCTTT.

This clone appeared a few times. V is TRBV2 and J is TRBJ1-1; TRBD1 is a possible D gene (6 bases). The CDR3 spans 16 residues. The germline CDR1 and CDR2 sequences are SNHLY and FYNNEI. V dropped 5 bases and J dropped 0 bases, with 16 bases sitting between them. This chain's CDR3 is CASSRSQTGLNTEAFF. In nucleotides, the CDR3 is TGTGCCAGCAGTCGCTCTCAGACAGGCTTGAACACTGAAGCTTTCTTT.

In the case of this clone: At one of its ends the junction is not consistent with the germline gene, which may arise from a read error. The same CDR3 also results from other DNA sequences found in this sample. The chain employs TRBV28 and TRBJ2-3; 7 bases fit TRBD2. The germline V gene encodes CDR1 MDHEN and CDR2 SYDVKM. The CDR3 covers 20 residues. The CDR3 reads CASSFPASGAGVRSTDTQYF. In nucleotides, the CDR3 is TGTGCTAGCAGTTTCCCGGCCAGCGGGGCCGGGGTCCGAAGCACAGATACGCAGTATTTT.

Remarks on this clone: This same CDR3 is encoded by further DNA sequences in the sample. This chain joins TRBV27 and TRBJ1-5, with 8 nucleotides matching TRBD1. Germline CDR1 is MNHEY and CDR2 is SMNVEV (reference sequence). CDR3 length: 15 residues. Trimming took 5 bases from V and 2 from J; bases not matched to a gene: 5. The CDR3 here is CASSLGTGGNQPQHF. In nucleotides, the CDR3 is TGTGCCAGCAGTCTAGGGACAGGAGGCAATCAGCCCCAGCATTTT.

The J gene is TRBJ2-5, the V gene TRBV18; 8 bases agree with TRBD1. Germline CDR1 KGHSH, CDR2 LQKENI. The length of the CDR3 is 16 residues. After removal of 2 bases from V and 6 bases from J, the junction contained 11 bases not matched to a gene. The CDR3 loop is CASSPTVAGGVQTQYF. Written as DNA, the CDR3 is TGTGCCAGCTCACCAACGGTCGCAGGGGGCGTCCAGACCCAGTACTTC.

The chain links TRBV30 to TRBJ2-1; 15 bases align to TRBD2. This CDR3 region has 16 residues. The J segment lost 8 bases and the V segment lost 1 base, leaving 6 bases of the junction unmatched. From germline, CDR1 is GTSNPN and CDR2 SVGIG (reference sequence). CDR3: CAWSGGLAGGGDEQFF. CDR3 DNA sequence: TGTGCCTGGAGTGGGGGACTAGCGGGGGGCGGTGATGAGCAGTTCTTC.

The chain couples TRBV19 to TRBJ1-6; D perhaps matches TRBD1 (5 bases). CDR3 length equals 14 residues. V was shortened by 6 bases and J by 7 bases, with 13 bases between the two germline ends. Germline assignment: CDR1 LNHDA and CDR2 SQIVND (reference sequence). Here the CDR3 DNA reads TGTGCCAGTAGGAGGACGGGGGGGAATTCACCCCTCCACTTT. Protein: CASRRTGGNSPLHF.

The J gene is TRBJ2-7, the V gene TRBV10-3; TRBD1 aligns across 10 bases. The germline V gene has CDR1 ENHRY and CDR2 SYGVKD. The length of the CDR3 is 15 residues. V dropped 3 bases and J dropped 3; count of bases not matched to a gene: 5. The CDR3 here is CAISEPGQGSYEQYF. The CDR3 DNA sequence: TGTGCCATCAGTGAACCGGGACAGGGGAGCTACGAGCAGTACTTC.

CDR3 nucleotides: TGTGCCAGCAGCTCCTCTGGTGCCGACTTGACCACTGAAGCTTTCTTT. It translates to CASSSSGADLTTEAFF. The J gene is TRBJ1-1, the V gene TRBV9; D gene ambiguous. Germline V gives CDR1 SGDLS, CDR2 YYNGEE. Trimming stripped 4 bases from V and 4 bases from J, with 20 bases between. CDR3 length: 16 amino acids. The variable domain in full, with the rest retrieved from reference TRBV9 and TRBJ1-1, is DSGVTQTPKHLITATGQRVTLRCSPRSGDLSVYWYQQSLDQGLQFLIQYYNGEERAKGNILERFSAQQFPDLHSELNLSSLELGDSALYFCASSSSGADLTTEAFFGQGTRLTVV.

In the case of this clone: One end of the junction is discordant with germline, which a read error may explain. The rearrangement joins TRBV2 to TRBJ1-6; D is unclear. This CDR3 contains 11 residues. The germline V gene has CDR1 SNHLY and CDR2 FYNNEI. This CDR3 is CASSTSGLGSF. The CDR3 DNA sequence: TGTGCCAGCAGTACCTCAGGACTGGGATCCTTT.

This clone was seen once. The chain uses TRBV5-1 and TRBJ2-3, with D unresolved. The germline CDR1 and CDR2 sequences are SGHRS and YFSETQ. V was pared by 0 bases and J by 2 bases, with 13 bases between. This CDR3 contains 16 residues. The CDR3 loop reads CASSLGAHSLTDTQYF. In DNA form, the CDR3 reads TGCGCCAGCAGCTTGGGGGCACACAGTCTCACAGATACGCAGTATTTT.

This clone was seen a handful of times. Other DNA sequences of this sample code for an identical CDR3. V is TRBV5-1 and J is TRBJ2-7, with D tentatively TRBD1 (6 bases). Germline CDR1 is SGHRS and CDR2 is YFSETQ. This CDR3 contains 15 residues. The V and J ends lost 0 bases and 0 bases respectively, with 10 bases between them. The CDR3 is CASSLGQGSSYEQYF. The CDR3 DNA follows: TGCGCCAGCAGCTTGGGGCAGGGGAGCTCCTACGAGCAGTACTTC.

The CDR3 spells CASSLANRGQSPLHF. The CDR3 coding sequence is TGTGCCAGCAGCTTAGCCAACAGGGGTCAGTCACCCCTCCACTTT. V is TRBV7-2 and J is TRBJ1-6, with 7 nucleotides matching TRBD1. The CDR3 consists of 15 residues. Germline assignment: CDR1 SGHTA and CDR2 FQGNSA. With 0 bases clipped from V and 10 bases from J, the junction kept 6 bases outside the gene matches. The full variable domain, its missing parts supplied by reference TRBV7-2 and TRBJ1-6, is GAGVSQSPSNKVTEKGKDVELRCDPISGHTALYWYRQSLGQGLEFLIYFQGNSAPDKSGLPSDRFSAERTGGSVSTLTIQRTQQEDSAVYLCASSLANRGQSPLHFGNGTRLTVT.